This T cell receptor (beta chain) was retrieved from a study of T cell responses to AZD1222 COVID-19 vaccine. Regarding the study as a whole: A mostly white British donor set with more females was recruited, and clonal diversity was possibly underestimated.

The CDR3 totals 14 residues. In germline, CDR1 is MNHEY, CDR2 SVGEGT. Trimming removed 10 bases from V and 3 bases from J, with 19 bases in between. A note on this clone: No antigen is known for it.

TCRdb's table, derived via immunoSEQ multiplex PCR, lists solely in-frame clones and lacks some. This sample has around 120,000 clones, with 80% to 95% found just once. This sequence joins TRBV6-2 or TRBV6-3 and TRBJ2-7; D gene ambiguous. This receptor was identified in an adult who received the AZD1222 COVID-19 vaccine. Material: peripheral blood, obtained 28 days after the second AZD1222 dose. CDR3 in amino acids: CATSSHRAYYEQYF. For the CDR3, the DNA is TGTGCCACCAGCTCGCATCGGGCTTACTACGAGCAGTACTTC.